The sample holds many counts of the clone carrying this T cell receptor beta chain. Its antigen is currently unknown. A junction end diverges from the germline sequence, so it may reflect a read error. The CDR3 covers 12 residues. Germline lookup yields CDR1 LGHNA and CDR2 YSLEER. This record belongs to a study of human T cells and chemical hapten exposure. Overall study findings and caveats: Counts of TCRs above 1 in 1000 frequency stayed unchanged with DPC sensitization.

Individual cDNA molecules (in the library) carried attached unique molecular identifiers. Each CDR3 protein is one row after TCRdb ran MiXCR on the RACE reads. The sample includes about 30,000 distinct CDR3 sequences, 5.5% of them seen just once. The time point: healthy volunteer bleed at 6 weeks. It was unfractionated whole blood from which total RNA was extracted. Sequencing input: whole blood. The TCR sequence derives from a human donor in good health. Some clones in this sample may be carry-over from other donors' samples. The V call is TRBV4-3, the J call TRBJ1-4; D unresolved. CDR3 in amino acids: CASTFLRRPQLF. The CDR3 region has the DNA TGCGCCAGCACCTTCTTGAGAAGGCCCCAACTTTTT.